Listed below are T cell receptor beta chains from one sample, sequenced in a study of T cell responses to AZD1222 COVID-19 vaccine. Sequencing was performed with immunoSEQ multiplex PCR; in TCRdb, only in-frame clones are kept and a portion is missing. The table lists over 100,000 clones, roughly 89% of them singletons. Sample: peripheral blood, taken on day 0 of AZD1222 vaccination. The receptors shown here come from an adult in good health. Each CDR3 is given with its conserved first and last residue. D genes are given only for firm matches. Size values are once, few and many counts, or a class for expanded clones, and some rows have none.

TRBV5-1	NA	once	TRBJ1-3	TGCGCCAGCAGCTTAGGGGGGGCAGGAGGAAACACCATATATTTT	CASSLGGAGGNTIYF
TRBV3-1/TRBV3-2	NA	NA	TRBJ1-1	TGTGCCAGCAGCCACCTCGGTGGCCCTAAGACTGAAGCTTTCTTT	CASSHLGGPKTEAFF
TRBV10-3	TRBD1	NA	TRBJ1-1	TGTGCCATCAGTGGTGCCGGGACAGGGGTCACTGAAGCTTTCTTT	CAISGAGTGVTEAFF
TRBV4-2	TRBD2	NA	TRBJ2-7	TGTGCCAGCATGCATATTGGGACTAGCGGCAGCTCCTACGAGCAGTACTTC	CASMHIGTSGSSYEQYF
TRBV18	NA	once	TRBJ2-3	TGTGCCAGCTCACTGGAGACTGGCACAGATACGCAGTATTTT	CASSLETGTDTQYF
TRBV7-8	TRBD1	NA	TRBJ1-4	TGTGCCAGCAGTCCAAACAGGGGGGGGAATGAAAAACTGTTTTTT	CASSPNRGGNEKLFF
TRBV5-4	NA	NA	TRBJ1-5	TGTGCCAGCAGCTTGCAGGGGCAAAATCAGCCCCAGCATTTT	CASSLQGQNQPQHF
TRBV9	NA	NA	TRBJ1-6	TGTGCCAGCAGCGCCCCGGACAGCGCCGGAGGTGGTTCACCCCTCCACTTT	CASSAPDSAGGGSPLHF
TRBV5-6	NA	NA	TRBJ1-3	TGTGCCAGCAGCCTGAGGCAGCTCTCTGGAAACACCATATATTTT	CASSLRQLSGNTIYF
TRBV3-1/TRBV3-2	NA	once	TRBJ2-3	TGTGCCAGCAGCCAAGTGGGGGCGCGAGCGTCAGATACGCAGTATTTT	CASSQVGARASDTQYF
TRBV27	TRBD2	NA	TRBJ2-1	TGTGCCAGCAGTTTCGGGCTAGCGGGAGGGTTGTCCTACAATGAGCAGTTCTTC	CASSFGLAGGLSYNEQFF
TRBV7-9	NA	NA	TRBJ1-1	TGTGCCAGCAGCTTAATCCGGGAGAACACTGAAGCTTTCTTT	CASSLIRENTEAFF
TRBV6-5	TRBD1	once	TRBJ1-4	TGTGCCAGCAGACTCGGGACAGGGTTAAATGAAAAACTGTTTTTT	CASRLGTGLNEKLFF
TRBV11-3	NA	NA	TRBJ2-7	TGTGCCAGCAGCTTAGACCCGTCGGGGGAGCAGTACTTC	CASSLDPSGEQYF
TRBV4-3	NA	NA	TRBJ1-5	TGCGCCAGCAGCCAAGGGGCGGGGTTGCCCCAGCATTTT	CASSQGAGLPQHF
TRBV4-1	TRBD2	NA	TRBJ2-5	TGCGCCAGCAGCCAACCCGGGACTAGCGGGAGGGCCAGGGAGACCCAGTACTTC	CASSQPGTSGRARETQYF
TRBV24-1	TRBD2	NA	TRBJ2-1	TGTGCCACCAGTGACCCCCTGGCGGGAGAGACCTACAATGAGCAGTTCTTC	CATSDPLAGETYNEQFF
TRBV19	NA	NA	TRBJ1-1	TGTGCCAGTAGTATAGCTGAAAACATGAACACTGAAGCTTTCTTT	CASSIAENMNTEAFF
TRBV7-3	NA	NA	TRBJ2-1	TGTGCCAGCAGCCGCAAGGGGGACAATGAGCAGTTCTTC	CASSRKGDNEQFF
TRBV5-8	TRBD1	NA	TRBJ1-3	TGTGCCAGCAGCGATCCGGGACAGGGAAACACCATATATTTT	CASSDPGQGNTIYF
TRBV18	TRBD2	NA	TRBJ2-3	TGTGCCAGCTCACCTGGGACTAGCGGTCTTGGGACAGATACGCAGTATTTT	CASSPGTSGLGTDTQYF
TRBV15	NA	NA	TRBJ2-2	TGTGCCACCAGCAGGGGGGTTAGGGTGGGCACCGGGGAGCTGTTTTTT	CATSRGVRVGTGELFF
TRBV28	TRBD1	NA	TRBJ2-7	TGTGCCAGCAGACCGGACAGGGGAAACTCCTACGAGCAGTACTTC	CASRPDRGNSYEQYF
TRBV3-1/TRBV3-2	NA	NA	TRBJ1-1	TGTGCCAGCAGCCAATCCTCGAACACTGAAGCTTTCTTT	CASSQSSNTEAFF
TRBV7-2	NA	NA	TRBJ1-3	TGTGCCAGCAGCCTTGAGTTCACCATATATTTT	CASSLEFTIYF
TRBV7-7	TRBD1	NA	TRBJ2-3	TGTGCTAGCAGCTTGGGGACAGGGACAGATACGCAGTATTTT	CASSLGTGTDTQYF
TRBV18	NA	NA	TRBJ1-3	TGTGCCAGCTCACCACTTGGCAGTTTCTCTGGAAACACCATATATTTT	CASSPLGSFSGNTIYF
TRBV19	NA	once	TRBJ2-3	TGTGCCAGTAGTATAGGCTCTAGCACAGATACGCAGTATTTT	CASSIGSSTDTQYF
TRBV28	TRBD2	NA	TRBJ2-2	TGTGCCAGCAGTTTAAGAGGAGCGGGAGCGAACACCGGGGAGCTGTTTTTT	CASSLRGAGANTGELFF
TRBV3-1/TRBV3-2	NA	NA	TRBJ1-5	TGTGCCAGCAGCCATTCGGGTCAGCCCCAGCATTTT	CASSHSGQPQHF
TRBV2	NA	NA	TRBJ1-5	TGTGCCAGCAAAGGGGACGGACATCAGCCCCAGCATTTT	CASKGDGHQPQHF
TRBV11-2	NA	NA	TRBJ2-2	TGTGCCAGCAGCCTAAAACCGACACCTCCTAACACCGGGGAGCTGTTTTTT	CASSLKPTPPNTGELFF
TRBV15	NA	few	TRBJ2-2	TGTGCCACCAGCAGATCGCTGGGGAACACCGGGGAGCTGTTTTTT	CATSRSLGNTGELFF
TRBV9	NA	NA	TRBJ2-1	TGTGCCAGCAGCGTATCCCTAGTTGGCAATGAGCAGTTCTTC	CASSVSLVGNEQFF
TRBV7-6	TRBD2	NA	TRBJ2-1	TGTGCCAGCAGCTTATTGGCGGGAGGAGGGGGGAATGAGCAGTTCTTC	CASSLLAGGGGNEQFF
TRBV2	NA	NA	TRBJ2-1	TGTGCCAGCAGGCTCCGGTACAGGGACAATGAGCAGTTCTTC	CASRLRYRDNEQFF
TRBV28	TRBD1	NA	TRBJ1-1	TGTGCCAGCAGTTTGATCACAGGGGGCTTGCAAACTGAAGCTTTCTTT	CASSLITGGLQTEAFF
TRBV7-2	TRBD1	NA	TRBJ2-1	TGTGCCAGCAGCTCAGACAGGGGTGGTGAGCAGTTCTTC	CASSSDRGGEQFF
TRBV19	TRBD1	NA	TRBJ1-5	TGTGCCAGTAGTATAGGATGGACAGGGGTTCAGCATTTT	CASSIGWTGVQHF
TRBV12-5	NA	NA	TRBJ2-1	TGTGCTAGTGGGTTGGCGTTCAATGAGCAGTTCTTC	CASGLAFNEQFF
TRBV6-1	NA	once	TRBJ1-6	TGTGCCAGCAGTGATCGACAGGCAACCTCACCCCTCCACTTT	CASSDRQATSPLHF
TRBV3-1/TRBV3-2	TRBD2	NA	TRBJ2-1	TGTGCCAGCAGCCCTAGCGGGGGCTCCTACAATGAGCAGTTCTTC	CASSPSGGSYNEQFF
TRBV2	NA	NA	TRBJ1-4	TGTGCGCAGCAAAAGGAAACGTATGAAAAACTGTTTTTT	CAQQKETYEKLFF
TRBV2	NA	NA	TRBJ1-1	TGTGCCAGCCGTAGTAGGGGTGGGAACACTGAAGCTTTCTTT	CASRSRGGNTEAFF
TRBV12-3/TRBV12-4	NA	once	TRBJ1-1	TGTGCCAGCAGTTTAGGCTCGAACACTGAAGCTTTCTTT	CASSLGSNTEAFF
TRBV5-6	NA	NA	TRBJ2-1	TGTGCCAGCAGCTTTTTGAATGAGCAGTTCTTC	CASSFLNEQFF
TRBV28	TRBD1	NA	TRBJ1-2	TGTGCCAGCGGGACAGGGGACGGAAAAGGCTACACCTTC	CASGTGDGKGYTF
TRBV7-9	NA	NA	TRBJ1-4	TGTGCCAGCAGATCGTCCAGGGGTACTAATGAAAAACTGTTTTTT	CASRSSRGTNEKLFF
TRBV11-2	TRBD2	NA	TRBJ2-1	TGTGCCAGCAGCTTGAAGTCTAGCGGGATGGATGAGCAGTTCTTC	CASSLKSSGMDEQFF
TRBV19	NA	NA	TRBJ1-4	TGTGCCAGTAGTATCTACCGGACAGCACTTGATGAAAAACTGTTTTTT	CASSIYRTALDEKLFF
TRBV13	TRBD2	NA	TRBJ2-3	TGTGCCAGCAGCTTAGGGCTAGCGGGAACCCGCGGAGATACGCAGTATTTT	CASSLGLAGTRGDTQYF
TRBV7-2	NA	NA	TRBJ2-1	TGTGCCAGCAGCTCACAGGGTGGTAGTGAGCAGTTCTTC	CASSSQGGSEQFF
TRBV10-3	TRBD2	NA	TRBJ2-1	TGTGCCATCAGTGATGCACTAGCGGTTTACAATGAGCAGTTCTTC	CAISDALAVYNEQFF
TRBV27	TRBD2	few	TRBJ2-5	TGTGCCAGCAGTACTAGGGCGGGAGGTCGGGAGACCCAGTACTTC	CASSTRAGGRETQYF
TRBV14	NA	NA	TRBJ1-6	TGTGCCAGCAGCCACGGCGCAGCGAGCTCCTATAATTCACCCCTCCACTTT	CASSHGAASSYNSPLHF